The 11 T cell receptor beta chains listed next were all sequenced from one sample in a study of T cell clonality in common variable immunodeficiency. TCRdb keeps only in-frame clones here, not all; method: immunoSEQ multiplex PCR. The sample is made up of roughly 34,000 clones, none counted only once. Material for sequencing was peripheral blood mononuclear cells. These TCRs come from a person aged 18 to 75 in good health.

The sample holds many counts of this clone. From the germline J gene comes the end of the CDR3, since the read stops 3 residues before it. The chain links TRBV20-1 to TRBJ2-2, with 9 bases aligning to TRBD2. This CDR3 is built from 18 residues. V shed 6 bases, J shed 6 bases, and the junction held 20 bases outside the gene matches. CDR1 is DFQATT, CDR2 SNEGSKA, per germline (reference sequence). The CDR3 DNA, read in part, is TGCAGTGCAAAGGGGGGTAGGCTAGCGGGAAGGGACCCCGGGGAG. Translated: CSAKGGRLAGRDPGE. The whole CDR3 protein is CSAKGGRLAGRDPGELFF.

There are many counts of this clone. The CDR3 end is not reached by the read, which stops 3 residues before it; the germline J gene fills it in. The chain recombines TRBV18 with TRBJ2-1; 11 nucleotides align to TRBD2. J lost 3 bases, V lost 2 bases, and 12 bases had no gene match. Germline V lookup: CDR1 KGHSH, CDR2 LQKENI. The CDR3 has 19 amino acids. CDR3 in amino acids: CASSPKGLAVREGYNEQFF. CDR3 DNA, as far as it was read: TGTGCCAGCTCACCAAAGGGACTAGCGGTCCGGGAGGGCTACAATGAG.

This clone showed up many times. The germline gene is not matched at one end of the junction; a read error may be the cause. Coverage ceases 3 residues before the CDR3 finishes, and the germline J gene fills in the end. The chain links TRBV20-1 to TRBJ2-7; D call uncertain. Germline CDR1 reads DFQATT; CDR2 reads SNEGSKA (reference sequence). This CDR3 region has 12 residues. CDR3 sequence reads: CSARGQRYEQYF. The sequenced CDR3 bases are TGCAGTGCCAGAGGTCAGCGTTACGAG.

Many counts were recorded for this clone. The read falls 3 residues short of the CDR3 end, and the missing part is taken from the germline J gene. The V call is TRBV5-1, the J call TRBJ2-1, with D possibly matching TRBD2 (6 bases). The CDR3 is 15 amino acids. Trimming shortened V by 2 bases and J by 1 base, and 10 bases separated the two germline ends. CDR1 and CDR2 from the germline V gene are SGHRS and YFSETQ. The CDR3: CASSLIADSYNEQFF. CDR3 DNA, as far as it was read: TGCGCCAGCAGCTTAATAGCGGATTCCTACAATGAG.

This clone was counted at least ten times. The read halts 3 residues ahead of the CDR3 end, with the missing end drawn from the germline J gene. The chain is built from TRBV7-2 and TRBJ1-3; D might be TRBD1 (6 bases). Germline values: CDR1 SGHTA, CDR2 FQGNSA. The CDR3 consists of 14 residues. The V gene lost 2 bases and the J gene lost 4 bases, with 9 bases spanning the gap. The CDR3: CASSLTGMGNTIYF. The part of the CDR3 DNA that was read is TGTGCCAGCAGCTTAACAGGGATGGGAAACACC.

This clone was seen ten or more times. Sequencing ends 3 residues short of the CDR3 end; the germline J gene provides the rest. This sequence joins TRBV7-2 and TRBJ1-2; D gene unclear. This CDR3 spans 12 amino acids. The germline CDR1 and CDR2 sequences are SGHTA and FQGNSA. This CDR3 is CASSLDLGGYTF. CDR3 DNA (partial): TGTGCCAGCAGCTTAGACCTCGGGGGC.

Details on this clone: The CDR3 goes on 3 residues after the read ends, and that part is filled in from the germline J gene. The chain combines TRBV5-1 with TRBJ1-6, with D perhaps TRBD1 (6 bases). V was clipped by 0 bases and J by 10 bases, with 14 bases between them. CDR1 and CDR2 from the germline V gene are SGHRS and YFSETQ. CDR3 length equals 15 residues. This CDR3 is CASSLEGQGYSPLHF. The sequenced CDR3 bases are TGCGCCAGCAGCTTGGAGGGGCAGGGGTACTCACCC.

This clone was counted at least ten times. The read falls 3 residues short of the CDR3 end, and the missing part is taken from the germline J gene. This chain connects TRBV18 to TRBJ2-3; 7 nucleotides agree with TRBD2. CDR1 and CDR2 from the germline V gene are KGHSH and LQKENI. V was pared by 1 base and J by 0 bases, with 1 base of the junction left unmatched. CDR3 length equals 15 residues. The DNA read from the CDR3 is TGTGCCAGCTCACCACGACTAGCTAGCACAGATACG. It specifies CASSPRLASTDT. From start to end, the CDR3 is CASSPRLASTDTQYF.

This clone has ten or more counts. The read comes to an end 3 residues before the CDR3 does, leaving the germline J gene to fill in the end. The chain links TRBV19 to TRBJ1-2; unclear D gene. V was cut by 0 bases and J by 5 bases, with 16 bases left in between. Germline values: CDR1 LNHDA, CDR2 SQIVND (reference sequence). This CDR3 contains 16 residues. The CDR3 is CASSIESPTAVYGYTF. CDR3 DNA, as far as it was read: TGTGCCAGTAGTATAGAGTCCCCGACTGCTGTATATGGC. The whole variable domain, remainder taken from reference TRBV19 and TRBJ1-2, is DGGITQSPKYLFRKEGQNVTLSCEQNLNHDAMYWYRQDPGQGLRLIYYSQIVNDFQKGDIAEGYSVSREKKESFPLTVTSAQKNPTAFYLCASSIESPTAVYGYTFGSGTRLTVV.

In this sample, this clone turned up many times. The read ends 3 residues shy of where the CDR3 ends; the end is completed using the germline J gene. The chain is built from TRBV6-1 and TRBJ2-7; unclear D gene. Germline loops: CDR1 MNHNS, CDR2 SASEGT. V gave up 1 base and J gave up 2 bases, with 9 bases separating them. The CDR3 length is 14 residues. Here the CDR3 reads CASSEERPPYEQYF. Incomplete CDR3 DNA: TGTGCCAGCAGTGAAGAAAGGCCACCCTACGAG.

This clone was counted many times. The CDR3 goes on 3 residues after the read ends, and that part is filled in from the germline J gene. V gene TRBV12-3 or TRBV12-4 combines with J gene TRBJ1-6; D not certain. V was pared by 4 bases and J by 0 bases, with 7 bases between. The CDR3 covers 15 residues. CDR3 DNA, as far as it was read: TGTGCCAGCAGTTACACGAGCTCCTATAATTCACCC. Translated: CASSYTSSYNSP. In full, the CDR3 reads CASSYTSSYNSPLHF.